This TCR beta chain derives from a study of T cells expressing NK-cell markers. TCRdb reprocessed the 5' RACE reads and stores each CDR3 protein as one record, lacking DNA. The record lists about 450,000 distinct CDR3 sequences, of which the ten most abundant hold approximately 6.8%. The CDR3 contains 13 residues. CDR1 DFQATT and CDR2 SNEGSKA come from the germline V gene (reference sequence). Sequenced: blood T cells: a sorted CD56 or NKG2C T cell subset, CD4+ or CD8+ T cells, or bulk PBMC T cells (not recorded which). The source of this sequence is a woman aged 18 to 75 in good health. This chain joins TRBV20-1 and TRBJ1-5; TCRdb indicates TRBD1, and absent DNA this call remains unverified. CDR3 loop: CSARTGGDQPQHF.